The entry below describes one T cell receptor (beta chain). Its antigen is not known. V was cut by 4 bases and J by 1 base, with 4 bases left in between. This CDR3 has 12 residues. Germline lookup yields CDR1 LNHDA and CDR2 SQIVND (reference sequence). Sequencing used immunoSEQ multiplex PCR; TCRdb keeps in-frame clones, though not all of them. The table lists 190,000 or so clones, 72% of them singletons. Library input was about 2.2 micrograms of DNA from cryopreserved PBMCs. This entry belongs to a study of cytotoxic CD8 clonotypes in ibrutinib-treated CLL. General study points: Baseline values of clonality outstripped age-matched healthy donors and followed circulating CD8+ T-cell counts. Clonality increased at ibrutinib response and stayed stable in sustained remission. At progression, however, it fell back toward baseline.

The origin of this receptor is a human donor with chronic lymphocytic leukemia. This chain joins TRBV19 and TRBJ1-1; D not resolved. This specimen consisted of PBMCs, obtained after 24 months of ibrutinib treatment. CDR3 sequence reads: CASSKTNTEAFF. The DNA for the CDR3 is TGTGCCAGTAGTAAAACGAACACTGAAGCTTTCTTT.